This is a list of T cell receptor beta chains from one sample in a study of beta chain features in type 1 diabetes. Repertoires were generated with immunoSEQ multiplex PCR, while TCRdb's copy carries only in-frame clones and drops some. This sample has a few hundred thousand clones, with 10% to 15% found just once. The material sequenced was naive CD4+ T cells from blood. These receptor sequences come from a woman in her late teens or twenties with type 1 diabetes. The CDR3 runs from the conserved cysteine through the conserved F or W. D genes are given only for firm matches. Some rows have no size entry. The others give once, few or many, or a class for an expanded clone.

cdr3_aa: CASSREPGQGFEQYF
cdr3_nt: TGTGCCAGCAGCCGAGAGCCGGGACAGGGATTTGAGCAGTACTTC
j_call: TRBJ2-7
clone_size: few
v_call: TRBV7-6
d_call: TRBD1

cdr3_aa: CASSSGEGDQPQHF
cdr3_nt: TGTGCCAGCTCATCGGGGGAGGGGGATCAGCCCCAGCATTTT
j_call: TRBJ1-5
clone_size: few
v_call: TRBV18
d_call: NA

cdr3_aa: CASSPGSDGYTF
cdr3_nt: TGTGCCAGCTCACCCGGGAGTGATGGCTACACCTTC
j_call: TRBJ1-2
clone_size: NA
v_call: TRBV18
d_call: NA

cdr3_aa: CASRTRLAGNQETQYF
cdr3_nt: TGTGCCAGCAGGACCAGACTAGCGGGGAACCAAGAGACCCAGTACTTC
j_call: TRBJ2-5
clone_size: NA
v_call: TRBV7-2
d_call: TRBD2

cdr3_aa: CASSSGQITAEAFF
cdr3_nt: TGTGCCAGCAGCTCTGGACAGATTACAGCTGAAGCTTTCTTT
j_call: TRBJ1-1
clone_size: NA
v_call: TRBV7-2
d_call: NA

cdr3_aa: CASSLAGGAYEQYF
cdr3_nt: TGTGCCAGCAGCTTAGCGGGAGGGGCCTACGAGCAGTACTTC
j_call: TRBJ2-7
clone_size: NA
v_call: TRBV7-2
d_call: TRBD2

cdr3_aa: CASSTVDRDHEQYF
cdr3_nt: TGTGCCAGTTCAACGGTTGACAGGGACCACGAGCAGTACTTC
j_call: TRBJ2-7
clone_size: NA
v_call: TRBV19
d_call: TRBD1

cdr3_aa: CSVEDGGGNEQFF
cdr3_nt: TGCAGCGTTGAAGATGGAGGCGGCAATGAGCAGTTCTTC
j_call: TRBJ2-1
clone_size: NA
v_call: TRBV29-1
d_call: NA

cdr3_aa: CASNDREGEKLFF
cdr3_nt: TGTGCCAGCAACGACAGGGAAGGTGAAAAACTGTTTTTT
j_call: TRBJ1-4
clone_size: few
v_call: TRBV2
d_call: TRBD1

cdr3_aa: CASIEASSYNEQFF
cdr3_nt: TGTGCCAGCATAGAAGCTAGCTCCTACAATGAGCAGTTCTTC
j_call: TRBJ2-1
clone_size: few
v_call: TRBV2
d_call: NA

cdr3_aa: CASSREREIWREQFF
cdr3_nt: TGCGCCAGCAGCCGGGAGCGGGAGATTTGGCGTGAGCAGTTCTTC
j_call: TRBJ2-1
clone_size: NA
v_call: TRBV4-3
d_call: TRBD2

cdr3_aa: CASSARQKNIQYF
cdr3_nt: TGTGCCAGCAGCGCCCGACAGAAAAACATTCAGTACTTC
j_call: TRBJ2-4
clone_size: few
v_call: TRBV7-9
d_call: NA

cdr3_aa: CASTERGGRTEAFF
cdr3_nt: TGTGCCAGCACTGAACGGGGGGGGAGGACTGAAGCTTTCTTT
j_call: TRBJ1-1
clone_size: NA
v_call: TRBV2
d_call: NA

cdr3_aa: CASSSKPQGLEGGQPQHF
cdr3_nt: TGCGCCAGCAGCTCGAAACCCCAGGGACTTGAGGGTGGTCAGCCCCAGCATTTT
j_call: TRBJ1-5
clone_size: NA
v_call: TRBV5-1
d_call: NA

cdr3_aa: CASSSVTGVGWKQYF
cdr3_nt: TGTGCCAGCAGTTCCGTGACAGGGGTTGGCTGGAAGCAGTACTTC
j_call: TRBJ2-5
clone_size: NA
v_call: TRBV27
d_call: TRBD1

cdr3_aa: CAWSGGLAKNIQYF
cdr3_nt: TGTGCCTGGAGTGGGGGCCTGGCCAAAAACATTCAGTACTTC
j_call: TRBJ2-4
clone_size: few
v_call: TRBV30
d_call: NA

cdr3_aa: CASSPDRGIGEQYF
cdr3_nt: TGTGCCAGCAGTCCCGACAGGGGAATCGGCGAGCAGTACTTC
j_call: TRBJ2-7
clone_size: NA
v_call: TRBV28
d_call: TRBD1

cdr3_aa: CASSGTANEQFF
cdr3_nt: TGTGCCAGCAGCGGGACAGCCAATGAGCAGTTCTTC
j_call: TRBJ2-1
clone_size: few
v_call: TRBV6-5
d_call: TRBD1

cdr3_aa: CASSQGQTGLLYGYTF
cdr3_nt: TGCGCCAGCAGCCAAGGGCAGACAGGGCTTCTCTATGGCTACACCTTC
j_call: TRBJ1-2
clone_size: once
v_call: TRBV4-3
d_call: TRBD1

cdr3_aa: CASSLGDRGLYEQYF
cdr3_nt: TGCGCCAGCAGCTTAGGGGACAGGGGCCTCTACGAGCAGTACTTC
j_call: TRBJ2-7
clone_size: NA
v_call: TRBV5-1
d_call: TRBD1

cdr3_aa: CASSYRGLSTDTQYF
cdr3_nt: TGTGCCAGCAGTTACAGGGGCCTTAGCACAGATACGCAGTATTTT
j_call: TRBJ2-3
clone_size: few
v_call: TRBV6-5
d_call: NA

cdr3_aa: CASRPGTGTYNEQFF
cdr3_nt: TGTGCCAGCAGACCCGGGACAGGTACCTACAATGAGCAGTTCTTC
j_call: TRBJ2-1
clone_size: NA
v_call: TRBV28
d_call: TRBD1

cdr3_aa: CSAGGGNTEAFF
cdr3_nt: TGCAGCGCGGGGGGGGGCAACACTGAAGCTTTCTTT
j_call: TRBJ1-1
clone_size: NA
v_call: TRBV29-1
d_call: NA

cdr3_aa: CASGFQGSGANVLTF
cdr3_nt: TGTGCCAGCGGTTTCCAGGGGTCGGGGGCCAACGTCCTGACTTTC
j_call: TRBJ2-6
clone_size: NA
v_call: TRBV2
d_call: NA

cdr3_aa: CSVEGEGKSYEQYF
cdr3_nt: TGCAGCGTTGAAGGGGAGGGAAAGTCCTACGAGCAGTACTTC
j_call: TRBJ2-7
clone_size: few
v_call: TRBV29-1
d_call: TRBD2

cdr3_aa: CASSAGLAGVGQFF
cdr3_nt: TGTGCCAGCAGTGCGGGACTAGCGGGAGTGGGACAGTTCTTC
j_call: TRBJ2-1
clone_size: NA
v_call: TRBV2
d_call: TRBD2

cdr3_aa: CASSVGSGSNQPQHF
cdr3_nt: TGTGCCAGCAGCGTAGGTTCAGGCAGCAATCAGCCCCAGCATTTT
j_call: TRBJ1-5
clone_size: NA
v_call: TRBV9
d_call: NA

cdr3_aa: CASSPMSGEDNEQFF
cdr3_nt: TGTGCCAGCAGCCCCATGTCGGGGGAAGACAATGAGCAGTTCTTC
j_call: TRBJ2-1
clone_size: NA
v_call: TRBV7-9
d_call: NA

cdr3_aa: CASSVGTGSNQPQHF
cdr3_nt: TGTGCCAGCAGCGTAGGCACAGGGAGCAATCAGCCCCAGCATTTT
j_call: TRBJ1-5
clone_size: few
v_call: TRBV9
d_call: NA

cdr3_aa: CASSADWLTYEQYF
cdr3_nt: TGTGCCAGCAGCGCAGACTGGCTTACCTACGAGCAGTACTTC
j_call: TRBJ2-7
clone_size: NA
v_call: TRBV9
d_call: NA

cdr3_aa: CASSIQGWGNQPQHF
cdr3_nt: TGTGCCAGCAGCATACAGGGTTGGGGCAATCAGCCCCAGCATTTT
j_call: TRBJ1-5
clone_size: few
v_call: TRBV28
d_call: NA

cdr3_aa: CAWRQPGQGRETQYF
cdr3_nt: TGTGCCTGGAGACAACCGGGACAGGGAAGGGAGACCCAGTACTTC
j_call: TRBJ2-5
clone_size: NA
v_call: TRBV30
d_call: TRBD1

cdr3_aa: CASSQGLAEHYEQYF
cdr3_nt: TGCGCCAGCAGCCAGGGACTAGCGGAGCACTACGAGCAGTACTTC
j_call: TRBJ2-7
clone_size: few
v_call: TRBV4-3
d_call: TRBD2

cdr3_aa: CASSLQVNTEAFF
cdr3_nt: TGTGCCAGCAGCTTACAGGTGAACACTGAAGCTTTCTTT
j_call: TRBJ1-1
clone_size: few
v_call: TRBV7-2
d_call: NA

cdr3_aa: CASSLGSTSSDTQYF
cdr3_nt: TGTGCCAGCAGCTTAGGTTCAACTAGTTCAGATACGCAGTATTTT
j_call: TRBJ2-3
clone_size: NA
v_call: TRBV7-2
d_call: NA

cdr3_aa: CASMGTGSYEQYF
cdr3_nt: TGTGCCAGCATGGGGACAGGCTCCTACGAGCAGTACTTC
j_call: TRBJ2-7
clone_size: NA
v_call: TRBV28
d_call: TRBD1

cdr3_aa: CASTMPGPGAVNQPQHF
cdr3_nt: TGTGCCAGCACCATGCCAGGTCCAGGGGCCGTCAATCAGCCCCAGCATTTT
j_call: TRBJ1-5
clone_size: few
v_call: TRBV2
d_call: NA

cdr3_aa: CASSQLGLAGYNEQFF
cdr3_nt: TGCGCCAGCAGCCAATTAGGACTAGCGGGCTACAATGAGCAGTTCTTC
j_call: TRBJ2-1
clone_size: NA
v_call: TRBV4-3
d_call: TRBD2

cdr3_aa: CASSKLGTKPQETQYF
cdr3_nt: TGTGCCAGCAGCAAACTAGGGACTAAACCCCAAGAGACCCAGTACTTC
j_call: TRBJ2-5
clone_size: few
v_call: TRBV21-1
d_call: NA

cdr3_aa: CASSITGPTGELFF
cdr3_nt: TGTGCCAGCAGTATCACAGGGCCCACCGGGGAGCTGTTTTTT
j_call: TRBJ2-2
clone_size: few
v_call: TRBV28
d_call: NA

cdr3_aa: CASSFTGLETQYF
cdr3_nt: TGTGCCAGCAGTTTTACAGGGTTGGAGACCCAGTACTTC
j_call: TRBJ2-5
clone_size: NA
v_call: TRBV27
d_call: NA

cdr3_aa: CASSYGQGYYNEQFF
cdr3_nt: TGTGCCAGCAGCTATGGACAGGGTTACTACAATGAGCAGTTCTTC
j_call: TRBJ2-1
clone_size: NA
v_call: TRBV9
d_call: TRBD1

cdr3_aa: CASTRWLTTEAFF
cdr3_nt: TGTGCCAGCACACGCTGGTTGACAACTGAAGCTTTCTTT
j_call: TRBJ1-1
clone_size: NA
v_call: TRBV28
d_call: NA

cdr3_aa: CASSLESGVQSYEQYF
cdr3_nt: TGTGCCAGCAGCTTAGAATCGGGGGTCCAATCCTACGAGCAGTACTTC
j_call: TRBJ2-7
clone_size: few
v_call: TRBV7-2
d_call: NA

cdr3_aa: CASSLGGHGANVLTF
cdr3_nt: TGCGCCAGCAGCTTGGGGGGGCACGGGGCCAACGTCCTGACTTTC
j_call: TRBJ2-6
clone_size: few
v_call: TRBV5-1
d_call: NA

cdr3_aa: CAWSGLAESNEQFF
cdr3_nt: TGTGCCTGGAGTGGGTTAGCGGAGAGCAATGAGCAGTTCTTC
j_call: TRBJ2-1
clone_size: few
v_call: TRBV30
d_call: NA

cdr3_aa: CATGQAQPLGYTF
cdr3_nt: TGTGCCACCGGACAGGCACAGCCTCTGGGCTACACCTTC
j_call: TRBJ1-2
clone_size: NA
v_call: TRBV10-3
d_call: TRBD1

cdr3_aa: CASSGQGGRNTEAFF
cdr3_nt: TGCGCCAGCAGCGGACAGGGGGGGCGGAACACTGAAGCTTTCTTT
j_call: TRBJ1-1
clone_size: few
v_call: TRBV5-1
d_call: TRBD1

cdr3_aa: CSVVVDRANTGELFF
cdr3_nt: TGCAGCGTTGTCGTGGACAGGGCGAACACCGGGGAGCTGTTTTTT
j_call: TRBJ2-2
clone_size: few
v_call: TRBV29-1
d_call: TRBD1

cdr3_aa: CASSLVRESQHF
cdr3_nt: TGTGCCAGCAGCTTGGTGCGTGAGTCCCAGCATTTT
j_call: TRBJ1-5
clone_size: NA
v_call: TRBV5-8
d_call: NA

cdr3_aa: CASSSPAGVGDNEQFF
cdr3_nt: TGTGCCAGCAGTTCTCCAGCGGGAGTCGGAGACAATGAGCAGTTCTTC
j_call: TRBJ2-1
clone_size: few
v_call: TRBV27
d_call: TRBD2

cdr3_aa: CATGTDRGGRTEAFF
cdr3_nt: TGTGCCACCGGGACTGACAGGGGAGGAAGAACTGAAGCTTTCTTT
j_call: TRBJ1-1
clone_size: few
v_call: TRBV15
d_call: TRBD1

cdr3_aa: CASCTGGNTEAFF
cdr3_nt: TGTGCCAGTTGCACAGGGGGAAACACTGAAGCTTTCTTT
j_call: TRBJ1-1
clone_size: few
v_call: TRBV19
d_call: TRBD1